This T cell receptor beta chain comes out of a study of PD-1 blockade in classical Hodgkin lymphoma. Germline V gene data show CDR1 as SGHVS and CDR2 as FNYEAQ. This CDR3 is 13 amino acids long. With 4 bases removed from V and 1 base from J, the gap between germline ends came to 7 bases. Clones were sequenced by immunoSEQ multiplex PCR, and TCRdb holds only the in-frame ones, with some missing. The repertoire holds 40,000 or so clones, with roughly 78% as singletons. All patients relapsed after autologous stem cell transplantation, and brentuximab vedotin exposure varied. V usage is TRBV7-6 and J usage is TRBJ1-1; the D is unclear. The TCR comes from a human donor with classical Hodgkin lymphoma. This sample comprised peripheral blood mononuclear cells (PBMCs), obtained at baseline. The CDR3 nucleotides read TGTGCCAGCAGCTCGGATTCGAACACTGAAGCTTTCTTT. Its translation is CASSSDSNTEAFF.